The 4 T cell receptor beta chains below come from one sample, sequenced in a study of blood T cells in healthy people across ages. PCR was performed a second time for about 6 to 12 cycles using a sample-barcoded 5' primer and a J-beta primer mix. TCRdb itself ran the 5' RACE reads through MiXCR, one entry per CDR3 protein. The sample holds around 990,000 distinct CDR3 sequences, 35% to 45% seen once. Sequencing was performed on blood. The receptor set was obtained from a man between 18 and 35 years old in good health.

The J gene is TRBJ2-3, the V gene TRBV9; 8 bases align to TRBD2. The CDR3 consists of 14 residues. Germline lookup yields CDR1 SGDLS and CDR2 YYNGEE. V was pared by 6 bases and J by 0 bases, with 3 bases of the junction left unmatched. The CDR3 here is CASNERGSTDTQYF. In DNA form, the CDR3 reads TGTGCCAGCAACGAGCGGGGGAGCACAGATACGCAGTATTTT.

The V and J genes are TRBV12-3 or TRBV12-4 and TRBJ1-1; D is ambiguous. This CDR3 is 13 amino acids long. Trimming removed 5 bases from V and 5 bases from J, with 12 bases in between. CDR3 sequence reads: CASSPSGRTEAFF. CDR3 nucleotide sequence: TGTGCCAGCAGTCCCTCAGGAAGGACTGAAGCTTTCTTT.

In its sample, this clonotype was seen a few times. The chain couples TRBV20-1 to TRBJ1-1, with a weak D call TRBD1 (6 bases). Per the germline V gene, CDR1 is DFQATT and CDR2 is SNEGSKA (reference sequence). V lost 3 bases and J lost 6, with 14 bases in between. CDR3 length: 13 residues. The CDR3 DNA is TGCAGTGCTAGTGGCCAGGGGCGCGCTGAAGCTTTCTTT. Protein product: CSASGQGRAEAFF.

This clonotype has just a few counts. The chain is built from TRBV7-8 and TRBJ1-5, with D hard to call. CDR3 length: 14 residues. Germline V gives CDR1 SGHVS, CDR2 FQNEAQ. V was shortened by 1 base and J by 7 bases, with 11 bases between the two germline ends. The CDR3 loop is CASSLGVSEQPQHF. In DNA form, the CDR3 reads TGTGCCAGCAGCTTAGGGGTTTCGGAACAGCCCCAGCATTTT.